This T cell receptor beta chain comes out of a study of early T cells in non-severe SARS-CoV-2 infection. TCRdb reprocessed the 5' RACE reads via MiXCR and lists one record per CDR3 protein. The data contain some 27,000 distinct CDR3 sequences, roughly 4.5% of them seen just once; the ten biggest clones take up 10%. Germline-derived CDR1 and CDR2 are SGHTA and FQGNSA. The CDR3 contains 14 residues. Trimming left V 6 bases short and J 1 base short, with 12 bases between. This clonotype has at least ten counts. V gene TRBV7-2 combines with J gene TRBJ1-1; D remains ambiguous. Sequenced material: whole blood. The TCR sequence derives from an adult who was a healthcare worker with PCR-confirmed SARS-CoV-2 infection or an uninfected control (not recorded which). Here the CDR3 reads CASSSRSGNTEAFF. CDR3 in DNA: TGTGCCAGCAGTTCAAGATCGGGGAACACTGAAGCTTTCTTT.